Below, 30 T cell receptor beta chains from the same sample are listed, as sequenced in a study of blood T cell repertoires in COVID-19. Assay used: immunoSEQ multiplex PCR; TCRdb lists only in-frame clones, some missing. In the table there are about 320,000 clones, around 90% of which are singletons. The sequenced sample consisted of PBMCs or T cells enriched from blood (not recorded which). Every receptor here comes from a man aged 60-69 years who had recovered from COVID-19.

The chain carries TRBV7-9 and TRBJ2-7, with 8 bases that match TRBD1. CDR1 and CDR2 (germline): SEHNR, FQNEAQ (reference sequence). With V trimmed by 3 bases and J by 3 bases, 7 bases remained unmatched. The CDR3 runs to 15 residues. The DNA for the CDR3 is TGTGCCAGCAGCTTCGTAGGACAGGGTGTCTACGAGCAGTACTTC. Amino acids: CASSFVGQGVYEQYF.

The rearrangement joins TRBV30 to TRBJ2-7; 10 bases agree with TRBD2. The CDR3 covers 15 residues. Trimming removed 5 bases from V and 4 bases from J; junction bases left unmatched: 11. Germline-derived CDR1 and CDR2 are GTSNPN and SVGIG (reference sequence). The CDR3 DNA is TGTGCCTGGGAAGCTAGCGGGAGTGTTCGGTACGAGCAGTACTTC. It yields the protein CAWEASGSVRYEQYF. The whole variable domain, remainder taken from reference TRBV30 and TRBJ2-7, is SQTIHQWPATLVQPVGSPLSLECTVEGTSNPNLYWYRQAAGRGLQLLFYSVGIGQISSEVPQNLSASRPQDRQFILSSKKLLLSDSGFYLCAWEASGSVRYEQYFGPGTRLTVT.

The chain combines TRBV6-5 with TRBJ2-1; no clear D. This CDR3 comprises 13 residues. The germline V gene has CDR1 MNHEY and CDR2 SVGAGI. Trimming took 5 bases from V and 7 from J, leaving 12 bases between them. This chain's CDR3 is CASSRIDRNEQFF. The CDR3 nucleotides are TGTGCCAGCAGTCGAATCGATCGGAATGAGCAGTTCTTC.

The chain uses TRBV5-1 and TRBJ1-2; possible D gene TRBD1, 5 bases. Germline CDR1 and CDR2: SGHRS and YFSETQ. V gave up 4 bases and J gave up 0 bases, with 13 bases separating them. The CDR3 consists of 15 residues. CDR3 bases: TGCGCCAGCAGCCCGGTCGGGGGAGCTAACTATGGCTACACCTTC. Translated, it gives CASSPVGGANYGYTF.

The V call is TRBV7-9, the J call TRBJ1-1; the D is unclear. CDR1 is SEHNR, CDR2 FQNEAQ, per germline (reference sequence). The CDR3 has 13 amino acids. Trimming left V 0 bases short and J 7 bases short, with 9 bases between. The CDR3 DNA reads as TGTGCCAGCAGCTTAGCGCCTGCGGGTGAAGCTTTCTTT. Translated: CASSLAPAGEAFF.

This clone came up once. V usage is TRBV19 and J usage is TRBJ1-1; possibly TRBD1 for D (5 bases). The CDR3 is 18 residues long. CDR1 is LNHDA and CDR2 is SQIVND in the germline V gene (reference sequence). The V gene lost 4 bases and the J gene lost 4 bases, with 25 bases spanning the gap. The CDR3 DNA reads TGTGCCAGTAGTAGCGGGCGGGACGGCCAGAGGAGTGGCACTGAAGCTTTCTTT. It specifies CASSSGRDGQRSGTEAFF.

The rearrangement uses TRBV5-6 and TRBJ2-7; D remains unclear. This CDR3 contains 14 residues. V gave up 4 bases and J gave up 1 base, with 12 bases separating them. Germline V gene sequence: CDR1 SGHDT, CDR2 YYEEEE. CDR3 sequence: CASSAGDGSYEQYF. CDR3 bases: TGTGCCAGCAGCGCCGGCGACGGGTCCTACGAGCAGTACTTC.

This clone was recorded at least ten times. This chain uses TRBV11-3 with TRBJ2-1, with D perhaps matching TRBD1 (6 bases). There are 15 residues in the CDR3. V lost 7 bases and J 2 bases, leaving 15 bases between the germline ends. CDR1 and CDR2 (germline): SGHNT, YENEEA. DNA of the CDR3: TGTGCCAGCACCCGCCGGGACACAACCTACAATGAGCAGTTCTTC. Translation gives CASTRRDTTYNEQFF.

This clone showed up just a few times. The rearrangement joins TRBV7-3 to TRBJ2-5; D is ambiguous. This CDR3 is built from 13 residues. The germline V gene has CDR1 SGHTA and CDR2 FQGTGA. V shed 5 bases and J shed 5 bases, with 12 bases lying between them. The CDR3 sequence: CASSPMAQETQYF. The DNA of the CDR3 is TGTGCCAGCAGCCCGATGGCTCAGGAGACCCAGTACTTC.

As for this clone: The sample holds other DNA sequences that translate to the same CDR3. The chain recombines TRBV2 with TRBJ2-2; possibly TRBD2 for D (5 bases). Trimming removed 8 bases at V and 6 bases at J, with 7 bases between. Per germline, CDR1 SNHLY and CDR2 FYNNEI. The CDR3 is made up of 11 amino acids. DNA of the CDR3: TGTGCCAGCTTGGGAGCCGGGGAGCTGTTTTTT. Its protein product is CASLGAGELFF. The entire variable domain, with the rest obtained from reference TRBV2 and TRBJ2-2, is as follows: EPEVTQTPSHQVTQMGQEVILRCVPISNHLYFYWYRQILGQKVEFLVSFYNNEISEKSEIFDDQFSVERPDGSNFTLKIRSTKLEDSAMYFCASLGAGELFFGEGSRLTVL.

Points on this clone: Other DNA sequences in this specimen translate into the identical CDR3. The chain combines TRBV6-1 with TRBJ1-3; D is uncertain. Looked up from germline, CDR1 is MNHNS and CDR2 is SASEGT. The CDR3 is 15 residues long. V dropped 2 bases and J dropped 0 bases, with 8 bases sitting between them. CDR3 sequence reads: CASSERGYSGNTIYF. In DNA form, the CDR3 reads TGTGCCAGCAGTGAACGGGGTTACTCTGGAAACACCATATATTTT.

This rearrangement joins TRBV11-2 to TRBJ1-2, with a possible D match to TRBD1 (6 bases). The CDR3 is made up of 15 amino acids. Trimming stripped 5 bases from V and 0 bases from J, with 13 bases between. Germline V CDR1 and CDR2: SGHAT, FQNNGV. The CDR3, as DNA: TGTGCCAGCAGCCCGTTGGACAGAGCTAACTATGGCTACACCTTC. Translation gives CASSPLDRANYGYTF.

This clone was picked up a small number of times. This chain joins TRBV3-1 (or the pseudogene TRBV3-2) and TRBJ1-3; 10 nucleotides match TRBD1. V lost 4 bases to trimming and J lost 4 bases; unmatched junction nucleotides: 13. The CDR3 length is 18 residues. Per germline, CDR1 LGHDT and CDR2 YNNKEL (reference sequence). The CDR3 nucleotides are TGTGCCAGCAGCCGATATTCCTTCGGGACAGGGGAGGGAAACACCATATATTTT. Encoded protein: CASSRYSFGTGEGNTIYF.

CDR3 coding DNA: TGTGCCAGCAGTTACCTTACAGAGAACACTGAAGCTTTCTTT. Translation gives CASSYLTENTEAFF. The chain is built from TRBV6-5 and TRBJ1-1; D ambiguous. The CDR3 is 14 amino acids. Germline lookup yields CDR1 MNHEY and CDR2 SVGAGI. V was shortened by 2 bases and J by 1 base, with 8 bases between the two germline ends.

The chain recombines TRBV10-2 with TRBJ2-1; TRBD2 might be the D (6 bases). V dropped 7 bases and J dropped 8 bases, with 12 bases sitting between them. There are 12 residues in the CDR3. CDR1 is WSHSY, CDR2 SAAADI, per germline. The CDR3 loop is CASMMTSYEQFF. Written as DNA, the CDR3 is TGCGCCAGCATGATGACTAGTTATGAGCAGTTCTTC.

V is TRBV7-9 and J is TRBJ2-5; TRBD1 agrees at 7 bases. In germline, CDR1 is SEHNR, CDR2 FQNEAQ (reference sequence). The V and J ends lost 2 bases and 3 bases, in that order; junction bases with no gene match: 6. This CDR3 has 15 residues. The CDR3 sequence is CASSLTSGQKETQYF. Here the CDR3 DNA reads TGTGCCAGCAGCTTAACGTCGGGACAGAAAGAGACCCAGTACTTC.

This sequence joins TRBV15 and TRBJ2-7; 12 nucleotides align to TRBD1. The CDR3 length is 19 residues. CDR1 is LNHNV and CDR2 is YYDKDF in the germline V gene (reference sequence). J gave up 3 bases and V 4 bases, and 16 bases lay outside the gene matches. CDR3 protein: CATSTLEIRDRGRSYEQYF. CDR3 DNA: TGTGCCACCAGCACACTAGAGATCCGGGACAGGGGGCGTAGCTACGAGCAGTACTTC.

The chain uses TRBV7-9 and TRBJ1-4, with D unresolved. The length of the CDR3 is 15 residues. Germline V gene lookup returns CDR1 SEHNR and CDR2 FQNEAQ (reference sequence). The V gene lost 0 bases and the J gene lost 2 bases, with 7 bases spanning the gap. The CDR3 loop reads CASSLAWQTNEKLFF. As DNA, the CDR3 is TGTGCCAGCAGCTTAGCCTGGCAGACTAATGAAAAACTGTTTTTT.

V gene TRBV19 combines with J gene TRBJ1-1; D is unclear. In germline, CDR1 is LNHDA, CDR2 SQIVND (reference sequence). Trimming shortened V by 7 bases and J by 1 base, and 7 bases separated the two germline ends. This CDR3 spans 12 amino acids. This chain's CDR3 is CASTTRNTEAFF. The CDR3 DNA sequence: TGTGCCAGTACCACGAGGAACACTGAAGCTTTCTTT.

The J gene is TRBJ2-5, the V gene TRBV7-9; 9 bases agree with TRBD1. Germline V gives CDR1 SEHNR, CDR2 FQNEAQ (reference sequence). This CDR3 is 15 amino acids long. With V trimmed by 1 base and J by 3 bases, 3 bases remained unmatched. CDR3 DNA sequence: TGTGCCAGCAGCTTAGGGGACAGGGTGAAAGAGACCCAGTACTTC. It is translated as CASSLGDRVKETQYF.

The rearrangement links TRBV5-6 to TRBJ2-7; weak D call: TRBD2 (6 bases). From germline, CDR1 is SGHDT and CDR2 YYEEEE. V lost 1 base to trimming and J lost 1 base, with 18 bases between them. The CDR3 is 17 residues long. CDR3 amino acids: CASSLRRVRAISYEQYF. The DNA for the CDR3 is TGTGCCAGCAGCTTGCGGAGGGTCCGGGCCATTTCCTACGAGCAGTACTTC.

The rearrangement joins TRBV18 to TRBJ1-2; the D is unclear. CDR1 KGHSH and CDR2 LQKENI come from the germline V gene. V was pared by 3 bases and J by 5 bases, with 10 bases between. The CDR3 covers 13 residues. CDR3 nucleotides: TGTGCCAGCTCACCGGAGGCAGGTTATGGCTACACCTTC. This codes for CASSPEAGYGYTF.

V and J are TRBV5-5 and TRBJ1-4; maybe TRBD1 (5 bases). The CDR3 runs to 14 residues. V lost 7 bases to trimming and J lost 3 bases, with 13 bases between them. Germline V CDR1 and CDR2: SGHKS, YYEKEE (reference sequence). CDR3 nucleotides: TGTGCCAGCGACGGGGGTCGGGCTAATGAAAAACTGTTTTTT. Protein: CASDGGRANEKLFF. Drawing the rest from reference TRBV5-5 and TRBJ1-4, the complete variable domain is DAGVTQSPTHLIKTRGQQVTLRCSPISGHKSVSWYQQVLGQGPQFIFQYYEKEERGRGNFPDRFSARQFPNYSSELNVNALLLGDSALYLCASDGGRANEKLFFGSGTQLSVL.

CDR3 coding DNA: TGTGCCAGCAGGAGAATAAGCTCCTACAATGAGCAGTTCTTC. Amino acid sequence: CASRRISSYNEQFF. This sequence joins TRBV2 and TRBJ2-1, with D hard to call. CDR3 size: 14 residues. Trimming took off 6 bases at V and 0 bases at J, with 9 bases between the two ends. The germline gives CDR1 SNHLY, CDR2 FYNNEI.

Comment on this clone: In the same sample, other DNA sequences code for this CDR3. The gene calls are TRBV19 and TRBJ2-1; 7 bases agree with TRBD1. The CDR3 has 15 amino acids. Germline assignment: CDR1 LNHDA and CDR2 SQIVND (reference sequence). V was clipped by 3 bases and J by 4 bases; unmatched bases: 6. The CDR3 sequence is CASSIGDREYNEQFF. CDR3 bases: TGTGCCAGTAGTATTGGGGACAGAGAATACAATGAGCAGTTCTTC.

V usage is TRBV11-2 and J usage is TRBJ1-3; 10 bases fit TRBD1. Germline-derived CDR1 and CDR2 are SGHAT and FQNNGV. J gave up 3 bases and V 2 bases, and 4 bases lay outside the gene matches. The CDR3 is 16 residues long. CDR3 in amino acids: CASSLLGTGVGNTIYF. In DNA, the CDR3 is TGTGCCAGCAGCTTACTCGGGACAGGGGTTGGAAACACCATATATTTT.

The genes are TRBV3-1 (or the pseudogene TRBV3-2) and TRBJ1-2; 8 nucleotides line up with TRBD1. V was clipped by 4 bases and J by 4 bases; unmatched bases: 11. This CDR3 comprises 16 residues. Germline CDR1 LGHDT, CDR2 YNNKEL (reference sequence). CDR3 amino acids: CASSPTPDRVSYGYTF. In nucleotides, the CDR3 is TGTGCCAGCAGCCCAACTCCGGACAGGGTGAGCTATGGCTACACCTTC.

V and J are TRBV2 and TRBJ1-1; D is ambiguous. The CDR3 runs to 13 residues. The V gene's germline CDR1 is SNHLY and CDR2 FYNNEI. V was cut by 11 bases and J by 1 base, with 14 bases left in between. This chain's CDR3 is CAGEVSPNTEAFF. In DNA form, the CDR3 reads TGTGCCGGAGAGGTATCTCCGAACACTGAAGCTTTCTTT. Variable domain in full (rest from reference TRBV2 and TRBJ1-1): EPEVTQTPSHQVTQMGQEVILRCVPISNHLYFYWYRQILGQKVEFLVSFYNNEISEKSEIFDDQFSVERPDGSNFTLKIRSTKLEDSAMYFCAGEVSPNTEAFFGQGTRLTVV.

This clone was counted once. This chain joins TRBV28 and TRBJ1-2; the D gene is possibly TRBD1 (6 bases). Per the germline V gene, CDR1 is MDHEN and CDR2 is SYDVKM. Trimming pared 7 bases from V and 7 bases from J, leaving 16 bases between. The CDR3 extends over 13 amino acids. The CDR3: CASISIGGVGYTF. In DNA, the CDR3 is TGTGCCAGCATCTCTATAGGGGGGGTTGGCTACACCTTC.

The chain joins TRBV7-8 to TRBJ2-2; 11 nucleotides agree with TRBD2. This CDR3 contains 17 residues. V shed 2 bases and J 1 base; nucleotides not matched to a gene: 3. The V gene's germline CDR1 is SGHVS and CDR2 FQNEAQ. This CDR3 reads CASSLMGTSGNTGELFF. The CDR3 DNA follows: TGTGCCAGCAGCTTAATGGGGACTAGCGGGAACACCGGGGAGCTGTTTTTT.